The 30 T cell receptor beta chains presented below share a single source sample, sequenced in a study of T cells after yellow fever vaccination. One entry per CDR3 protein, called by TCRdb with MiXCR from the 5' RACE reads. The data contain under 250,000 distinct CDR3 sequences, less than 9% of them seen just once; the ten biggest clones take up approximately 0.85%. Sequencing was performed on CD4+ T cells sorted from PBMCs, taken 15 days after the yellow fever booster vaccination. The receptors here all came from a young man who received the YFV17D yellow fever vaccine.

This clonotype was picked up a small number of times. The chain has TRBV6-5 and TRBJ2-7; possible D gene TRBD2, 6 bases. The ends were cut back, 2 bases at V and 3 bases at J, with 14 bases in the middle. Germline CDR1 MNHEY, CDR2 SVGAGI. The CDR3 runs to 15 residues. In nucleotides, the CDR3 is TGTGCCAGCAGTTACCAACGTTCCGGGAGCTACGAGCAGTACTTC. Translation gives CASSYQRSGSYEQYF.

V usage is TRBV12-3 or TRBV12-4 and J usage is TRBJ2-7; no definite D call. V lost 2 bases to trimming and J lost 2 bases, with 7 bases between them. CDR3 size: 13 residues. CDR3 nucleotide sequence: TGTGCCAGCAGTTTAAATTGGGCCTACGAGCAGTACTTC. As protein: CASSLNWAYEQYF.

This clonotype has ten or more counts. This sequence joins TRBV12-3 or TRBV12-4 and TRBJ1-5, with TRBD1 matching 7 bases. Losses at the gene ends were 4 bases for V and 4 bases for J; bases not matched to a gene: 4. The CDR3 covers 14 residues. The CDR3: CASSSGQWNQPQHF. CDR3 nucleotide sequence: TGTGCCAGCAGTTCGGGACAGTGGAATCAGCCCCAGCATTTT.

CDR3 amino acids: CASSSTQANSYEQYF. The CDR3 nucleotides are TGTGCCAGCAGCTCCACTCAGGCTAACTCCTACGAGCAGTACTTC. The rearrangement links TRBV7-9 to TRBJ2-7; D is undetermined. Germline V gives CDR1 SEHNR, CDR2 FQNEAQ (reference sequence). V was cut by 4 bases and J by 0 bases, with 13 bases left in between. The length of the CDR3 is 15 residues.

The chain is built from TRBV25-1 and TRBJ2-7; no clear D. This CDR3 contains 11 residues. Germline V gives CDR1 MGHDK, CDR2 SYGVNS. CDR3 coding DNA: TGTGTCCAGCCTTTATCCTACGAGCAGTACTTC. This codes for CVQPLSYEQYF.

The V and J genes are TRBV6-5 and TRBJ2-7, with D perhaps matching TRBD1 or TRBD2 (5 bases each). The CDR3 runs 15 residues. Germline CDR1 MNHEY, CDR2 SVGAGI. The germline V and J ends were trimmed by 4 bases and 3 bases, with 16 bases remaining between them. DNA for the CDR3: TGTGCCAGCAGTTCGGGACCGTTCGAACGCTACGAGCAGTACTTC. Translation gives CASSSGPFERYEQYF.

This clonotype was detected a few times. The gene calls are TRBV25-1 and TRBJ2-3; no reliable D call. Trimming stripped 0 bases from V and 3 bases from J, with 13 bases between. CDR3 size: 16 residues. CDR1 is MGHDK and CDR2 is SYGVNS in the germline V gene. The CDR3 region is CASSEYLGHPTDTQYF. DNA for the CDR3: TGTGCCAGCAGTGAATACCTGGGCCACCCAACAGATACGCAGTATTTT.

This chain uses TRBV19 with TRBJ1-2; 10 bases match TRBD1. This CDR3 comprises 14 residues. CDR1 is LNHDA, CDR2 SQIVND, per germline (reference sequence). V gave up 3 bases and J gave up 4 bases; unmatched junction bases: 2. The CDR3, as DNA: TGTGCCAGTAGTATGGACAGGGGGACCTATGGCTACACCTTC. Protein product: CASSMDRGTYGYTF.

This clonotype was counted at least ten times. V is TRBV4-2 and J is TRBJ1-5; D gene ambiguous. The CDR3 has 14 residues. V lost 2 bases, J lost 4 bases, and 9 bases lay in between. Per germline, CDR1 LGHNA and CDR2 YNFKEQ. The CDR3: CASSQPDGNQPQHF. Here the CDR3 DNA reads TGTGCCAGCAGCCAACCGGACGGGAATCAGCCCCAGCATTTT.

The sample holds many counts of this clonotype. The DNA for the CDR3 is TGCGCCAGCAGCAGCGGAGGGAGGGGGACCGAAGCTTTCTTT. This encodes CASSSGGRGTEAFF. The V call is TRBV5-1, the J call TRBJ1-1; D might be TRBD1 (6 bases). The CDR3 loop spans 14 amino acids. The germline gives CDR1 SGHRS, CDR2 YFSETQ. V lost 4 bases and J 8 bases, leaving 18 bases between the germline ends.

CDR3 region: CASSSRGGSTDTQYF. Here the CDR3 DNA reads TGTGCCAGCAGCTCACGGGGCGGGAGCACAGATACGCAGTATTTT. V and J are TRBV5-8 and TRBJ2-3; D may correspond to TRBD1 or TRBD2 (5 bases each). CDR1 SGHTS and CDR2 YDEGEE come from the germline V gene. The V and J ends lost 3 bases and 0 bases respectively, with 11 bases between them. This CDR3 is 15 amino acids long.

In this sample, this clonotype turned up many times. The chain has TRBV30 and TRBJ2-2; D is uncertain. The CDR3 runs 12 residues. Germline V lookup: CDR1 GTSNPN, CDR2 SVGIG (reference sequence). The V gene lost 5 bases and the J gene lost 8 bases, with 12 bases spanning the gap. CDR3 in DNA: TGTGCCTGGGGACGACCCCCGGGGGAGCTGTTTTTT. Its protein is CAWGRPPGELFF.

The chain combines TRBV6-6 with TRBJ1-1; D unclear. Germline V lookup: CDR1 MNHNY, CDR2 SVGAGI (reference sequence). Deletions cut 6 bases from V and 7 bases from J, with 9 bases between. This CDR3 spans 11 amino acids. The DNA of the CDR3 is TGTGCCAGCAGCCGCACAGATGAAGCTTTCTTT. Translating it yields CASSRTDEAFF.

The chain employs TRBV18 and TRBJ2-3; weak D call: TRBD2 (5 bases). CDR3 size: 13 residues. Germline CDR1 and CDR2: KGHSH and LQKENI. V lost 3 bases to trimming and J lost 8 bases, with 12 bases between them. In DNA form, the CDR3 reads TGTGCCAGCTCACCGGATTCCAGCGGTACGCAGTATTTT. Amino acids: CASSPDSSGTQYF.

V usage is TRBV6-5 and J usage is TRBJ1-3, with D uncertain. Looked up from germline, CDR1 is MNHEY and CDR2 is SVGAGI. V dropped 2 bases and J dropped 3 bases, with 14 bases sitting between them. The CDR3 is 16 amino acids. CDR3 amino acids: CASSYDGSLIGNTIYF. CDR3 in DNA: TGTGCCAGCAGTTACGATGGCAGTTTGATTGGAAACACCATATATTTT.

V is TRBV15 and J is TRBJ2-3; perhaps TRBD1 as D (6 bases). Trimming left V 9 bases short and J 2 bases short, with 15 bases between. The CDR3 loop spans 14 amino acids. CDR1 and CDR2 from the germline V gene are LNHNV and YYDKDF (reference sequence). The CDR3 DNA is TGTGCCACAGGCCGGGACATCCACACAGATACGCAGTATTTT. Protein product: CATGRDIHTDTQYF.

This clonotype has just a few counts. V gene TRBV5-1 combines with J gene TRBJ1-3, with D possibly TRBD1 on 6 matching bases. Germline V gene lookup returns CDR1 SGHRS and CDR2 YFSETQ. This CDR3 has 15 residues. V lost 4 bases and J lost 0, with 11 bases in between. The CDR3 DNA is TGCGCCAGCAGCGGCGGGGACAACTCTGGAAACACCATATATTTT. Translated: CASSGGDNSGNTIYF.

This clonotype was picked up a small number of times. The V and J genes are TRBV4-3 and TRBJ2-7; D is possibly TRBD1 or TRBD2 (6 bases each). Germline loops: CDR1 LGHNA, CDR2 YSLEER. V was cut by 4 bases and J by 4 bases, with 20 bases left in between. There are 16 residues in the CDR3. DNA for the CDR3: TGCGCCAGCAGCCGATCCTCCAGGGGTGGGGGGTACGAGCAGTACTTC. This codes for CASSRSSRGGGYEQYF.

The chain recombines TRBV6-5 with TRBJ1-1, with D uncertain. Looked up from germline, CDR1 is MNHEY and CDR2 is SVGAGI. The ends were cut back, 7 bases at V and 3 bases at J, with 6 bases in the middle. The CDR3 has 11 residues. CDR3 region: CASKGDTEAFF. The CDR3 DNA sequence: TGTGCCAGCAAGGGTGACACTGAAGCTTTCTTT.

This clonotype was detected many times. The rearrangement links TRBV29-1 to TRBJ2-2; D call uncertain. The CDR3 loop spans 14 amino acids. V was clipped by 6 bases and J by 1 base, with 12 bases between them. Germline V gene data show CDR1 as SQVTM and CDR2 as ANQGSEA. This CDR3 is CSVALRQNTGELFF. The CDR3 DNA is TGCAGCGTCGCGTTACGACAGAACACCGGGGAGCTGTTTTTT.

This clonotype was recorded a few times. The chain links TRBV5-1 to TRBJ2-1, with a possible D match to TRBD1 (6 bases). V was trimmed by 4 bases and J by 8 bases, leaving 16 bases between them. The germline CDR1 and CDR2 sequences are SGHRS and YFSETQ. The CDR3 has 14 amino acids. For the CDR3, the DNA is TGCGCCAGCAGCCCTCGGGGTTACAGGGATGAGCAGTTCTTC. Translation gives CASSPRGYRDEQFF.

This clonotype was detected ten times or more. This chain joins TRBV10-3 and TRBJ2-7; D possibly corresponds to TRBD2 (6 bases). V lost 0 bases to trimming and J lost 4 bases, with 7 bases between them. The CDR3 totals 13 residues. CDR1 is ENHRY and CDR2 is SYGVKD in the germline V gene. CDR3 in amino acids: CAISESGGYEQYF. DNA of the CDR3: TGTGCCATCAGTGAGTCTGGGGGGTACGAGCAGTACTTC.

CDR3 sequence reads: CATSDYGLAANTGELFF. The CDR3 region has the DNA TGTGCCACCAGTGACTATGGACTAGCAGCGAACACCGGGGAGCTGTTTTTT. The gene calls are TRBV24-1 and TRBJ2-2, with 8 positions matching TRBD2. The CDR3 runs to 17 residues. Germline CDR1 and CDR2: KGHDR and SFDVKD. The V and J ends lost 4 bases and 0 bases, in that order; junction bases with no gene match: 6.

This clonotype has a handful of counts. V is TRBV30 and J is TRBJ2-3; possibly TRBD2 for D (5 bases). CDR3 size: 14 residues. The V gene's germline CDR1 is GTSNPN and CDR2 SVGIG (reference sequence). The ends were cut back, 7 bases at V and 4 bases at J, with 18 bases in the middle. CDR3 bases: TGTGCCTCAGGAGTGGGCGCGGGCGCAGATACGCAGTATTTT. Translation gives CASGVGAGADTQYF.

The chain carries TRBV6-5 and TRBJ2-3; the D gene could be TRBD1 or TRBD2 (5 bases each). Looked up from germline, CDR1 is MNHEY and CDR2 is SVGAGI. V was pared by 2 bases and J by 11 bases, with 17 bases between. CDR3 size: 14 residues. CDR3 sequence reads: CASSYRDGLVRQYF. The DNA for the CDR3 is TGTGCCAGCAGTTACCGGGACGGCCTGGTGCGGCAGTATTTT.

The chain employs TRBV7-9 and TRBJ2-3, with TRBD2 matching 9 bases. Germline CDR1 SEHNR, CDR2 FQNEAQ (reference sequence). With 4 bases clipped from V and 0 bases from J, the junction kept 5 bases outside the gene matches. CDR3 length equals 16 residues. The CDR3 nucleotides are TGTGCCAGCAGCTGGCGACTAGCGGATAGCACAGATACGCAGTATTTT. Its protein is CASSWRLADSTDTQYF.

This chain connects TRBV30 to TRBJ2-1, with 11 bases matching TRBD2. Germline loops: CDR1 GTSNPN, CDR2 SVGIG (reference sequence). V trimming: 4 bases; J trimming: 4 bases; junction bases outside the gene matches: 9. This CDR3 region has 16 residues. Here the CDR3 reads CAWISIAGGFYNEQFF. The CDR3, as DNA: TGTGCCTGGATATCGATAGCGGGAGGGTTTTACAATGAGCAGTTCTTC. Complete variable domain (other parts from reference TRBV30 and TRBJ2-1): SQTIHQWPATLVQPVGSPLSLECTVEGTSNPNLYWYRQAAGRGLQLLFYSVGIGQISSEVPQNLSASRPQDRQFILSSKKLLLSDSGFYLCAWISIAGGFYNEQFFGPGTRLTVL.

This sequence joins TRBV20-1 and TRBJ2-3, with 13 bases that match TRBD2. Per germline, CDR1 DFQATT and CDR2 SNEGSKA (reference sequence). After removal of 6 bases from V and 2 bases from J, the junction contained 20 bases not matched to a gene. This CDR3 region has 20 residues. This chain's CDR3 is CSATATGGLAGVGVTDTQYF. In nucleotides, the CDR3 is TGCAGTGCGACAGCCACCGGCGGACTAGCGGGAGTGGGTGTCACAGATACGCAGTATTTT.

The V gene is TRBV4-2, the J gene TRBJ2-2, with TRBD2 matching over 12 bases. The CDR3 runs to 17 residues. The germline gives CDR1 LGHNA, CDR2 YNFKEQ. V was clipped by 2 bases and J by 1 base; unmatched bases: 2. The CDR3 protein is CASSQLAGGRNTGELFF. CDR3 nucleotides: TGTGCCAGCAGCCAACTAGCGGGAGGGCGGAACACCGGGGAGCTGTTTTTT.

This clonotype appeared a few times. The chain uses TRBV29-1 and TRBJ1-1, with D unresolved. The CDR3 contains 10 residues. V shed 7 bases and J shed 8 bases, with 11 bases lying between them. Per germline, CDR1 SQVTM and CDR2 ANQGSEA. The CDR3 nucleotides read TGCAGCGGTTCCCAAGGCGAAGCTTTCTTT. It encodes CSGSQGEAFF.